The sequence of this T cell receptor beta chain was determined in a study of identical twins. This clonotype came up a few times. CDR3 size: 15 residues. The germline CDR1 and CDR2 sequences are MNHNS and SASEGT. Trimming at V came to 8 bases and at J to 5 bases, leaving 9 bases not matched to a gene. TCRdb redid the calling of the 5' RACE reads with MiXCR, one entry per CDR3 protein. This table holds roughly 250,000 distinct CDR3 sequences, approximately 8% found once. The sample was also linked to a second study, of yellow fever vaccine responses in identical twins.

The genes are TRBV6-1 and TRBJ1-6; the match to TRBD1 covers 7 bases. The material sequenced was CD8+ T cells sorted from blood. This TCR came from a woman in her late teens or twenties in good health. CDR3 coding DNA: TGTGCCAGCGCCAGAGCCACAGGGGATAATTCACCCCTCCACTTT. Translation: CASARATGDNSPLHF.